Listed below are T cell receptor beta chains from one sample, sequenced in a study of cytomegalovirus exposure and HLA in healthy donors. Method: immunoSEQ multiplex PCR; TCRdb's copy keeps in-frame clones and lacks some. The sample has 55,000 to 70,000 clones; about nine tenths are singletons. The sequenced sample consisted of PBMCs. These TCRs come from a woman in her 30s in good health and CMV-seronegative. CDR3s leave out the opening cysteine and the closing phenylalanine or tryptophan. Size tells how often a clone was seen (once, few, many) or the class of an expanded clone, and some rows leave it out.

clone_size: few
v_call: TRBV19
cdr3_aa: ASRGGTAGQPQH

clone_size: few
v_call: TRBV27
cdr3_aa: ASSFRGIGQF

clone_size: -
v_call: TRBV5-4
cdr3_aa: ASSLQGLNTIY

clone_size: -
v_call: TRBV5-1
cdr3_aa: ASSLGTVDHNEQF

clone_size: -
v_call: TRBV4-1
cdr3_aa: ASSPGQGLDEQF

clone_size: once
v_call: TRBV7-8
cdr3_aa: ASSLPTGGRETQY

clone_size: -
v_call: TRBV7-9
cdr3_aa: SSSLGGNSYEQY

clone_size: -
v_call: TRBV19
cdr3_aa: ASSISEANEQF

clone_size: -
v_call: TRBV19
cdr3_aa: ASSLFTGPNTEAF

clone_size: -
v_call: TRBV5-1
cdr3_aa: ASRAGTAETQY

clone_size: -
v_call: TRBV18
cdr3_aa: ASSPGGPNEQF

clone_size: -
v_call: TRBV11-3
cdr3_aa: ASSLHRSQETQY

clone_size: few
v_call: TRBV5-5
cdr3_aa: ASSLAGVGGNQPQH

clone_size: -
v_call: TRBV9
cdr3_aa: ASSPGVRDGYT

clone_size: few
v_call: TRBV19
cdr3_aa: ASSIGDRGNQPQH

clone_size: -
v_call: TRBV4-2
cdr3_aa: ASSQEGGLATYEQY

clone_size: few
v_call: TRBV7-9
cdr3_aa: ASSLGERAVHEQY

clone_size: -
v_call: TRBV11-2
cdr3_aa: ASSLGGLGQGAMDNEQF

clone_size: -
v_call: TRBV19
cdr3_aa: ASSQSPAGVSTDTQY

clone_size: -
v_call: TRBV11-3
cdr3_aa: ASSSNRQGKQY

clone_size: few
v_call: TRBV28
cdr3_aa: ASIPSRGDHSNQPQH

clone_size: -
v_call: TRBV4-1
cdr3_aa: ASSPGQLSTNEKLF

clone_size: once
v_call: TRBV11-2
cdr3_aa: ASSFGGPYEQY

clone_size: -
v_call: TRBV10-1
cdr3_aa: ASSEFQGSYEQY

clone_size: -
v_call: TRBV29-1
cdr3_aa: SVEIRGDEQY

clone_size: -
v_call: TRBV25-1
cdr3_aa: ASSARSGQFNTEAF

clone_size: few
v_call: TRBV5-1
cdr3_aa: ASSLETGQPQH

clone_size: -
v_call: TRBV5-1
cdr3_aa: ASSWGLAYEQY

clone_size: -
v_call: TRBV28
cdr3_aa: ASIAGTSGSYTQY

clone_size: -
v_call: TRBV7-2
cdr3_aa: ASSPRIAGGTDTQY

clone_size: -
v_call: TRBV2
cdr3_aa: ASSESQLAKNIQY

clone_size: -
v_call: TRBV9
cdr3_aa: ASSPYGANYGYT

clone_size: -
v_call: TRBV6-1
cdr3_aa: ASSTGSNNYGYT

clone_size: -
v_call: TRBV15
cdr3_aa: ATSVRESYGYT

clone_size: -
v_call: TRBV7-3
cdr3_aa: ASSLSPSGPYEQY

clone_size: few
v_call: TRBV19
cdr3_aa: ASSIGDSSGNTIY

clone_size: -
v_call: TRBV5-4
cdr3_aa: ASSLGTSGGEITDTQY

clone_size: -
v_call: TRBV6-1
cdr3_aa: ASSDTGGNTEAF

clone_size: few
v_call: TRBV29-1
cdr3_aa: SVELRDYEQF

clone_size: -
v_call: TRBV6-4
cdr3_aa: ASSAGAHNTGELF

clone_size: -
v_call: TRBV18
cdr3_aa: ASSEGTVYGYT